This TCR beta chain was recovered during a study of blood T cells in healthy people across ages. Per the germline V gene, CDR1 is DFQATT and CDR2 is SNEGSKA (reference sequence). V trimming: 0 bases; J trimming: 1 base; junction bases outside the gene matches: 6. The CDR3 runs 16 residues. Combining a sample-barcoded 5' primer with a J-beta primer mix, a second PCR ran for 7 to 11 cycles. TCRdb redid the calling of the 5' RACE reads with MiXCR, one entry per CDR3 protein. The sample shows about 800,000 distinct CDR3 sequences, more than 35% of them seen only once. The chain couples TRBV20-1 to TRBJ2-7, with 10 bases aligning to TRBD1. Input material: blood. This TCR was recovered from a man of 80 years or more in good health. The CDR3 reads CSARDPGGQGSYEQYF. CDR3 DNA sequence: TGCAGTGCTAGAGATCCGGGGGGACAGGGGTCCTACGAGCAGTACTTC.